Each of the 26 T cell receptor beta chains below was sequenced from the same sample in a study of T-cell memory formation after mild COVID-19. Via MiXCR, TCRdb re-called the 5' RACE reads, giving one row per CDR3 protein. The table shows approximately 180,000 distinct CDR3 sequences, with around 16% occurring only once. The sample consisted of PBMCs or a T cell subset sorted from them (not recorded which). The receptor set was obtained from an adult woman who had mild COVID-19 (a few samples of this study predate the infection). Cell type and time point are not known.

This clonotype has just a few counts. This chain connects TRBV18 to TRBJ1-4; the match to TRBD1 covers 9 bases. With 5 bases clipped from V and 6 bases from J, the junction kept 4 bases outside the gene matches. Germline V gene sequence: CDR1 KGHSH, CDR2 LQKENI. The CDR3 loop spans 14 amino acids. The CDR3 loop reads CASSTTGGDEKLFF. The CDR3 DNA is TGTGCCAGCTCAACCACAGGGGGCGATGAAAAACTGTTTTTT.

There are many counts of this clonotype. The chain carries TRBV20-1 and TRBJ2-1; D perhaps matches TRBD1 (6 bases). This CDR3 comprises 11 residues. V lost 4 bases and J lost 10, with 11 bases in between. The germline gives CDR1 DFQATT, CDR2 SNEGSKA (reference sequence). CDR3 sequence: CSANPRGEQFF. In nucleotides, the CDR3 is TGCAGTGCTAATCCTAGGGGGGAGCAGTTCTTC.

This clonotype was detected only a few times. The chain joins TRBV2 to TRBJ1-5; D is unclear. Deletions cut 6 bases from V and 1 base from J, with 13 bases between. The CDR3 spans 15 residues. CDR1 is SNHLY, CDR2 FYNNEI, per germline. CDR3 bases: TGTGCCAGCAGCTATGAGGGCCTAAGCAATCAGCCCCAGCATTTT. It is translated as CASSYEGLSNQPQHF.

V usage is TRBV5-1 and J usage is TRBJ2-1; D perhaps matches TRBD2 (5 bases). V was clipped by 4 bases and J by 0 bases, with 14 bases between them. This CDR3 is 16 amino acids long. Germline CDR1 is SGHRS and CDR2 is YFSETQ. CDR3 sequence reads: CASSLPTRSSYNEQFF. CDR3 sequence (DNA): TGCGCCAGCAGCCTCCCAACTAGGAGCTCCTACAATGAGCAGTTCTTC.

This clonotype was observed a few times. CDR3 residues: CASSLNRVRNEQFF. CDR3 sequence (DNA): TGTGCCAGCAGTTTAAACAGGGTGCGCAATGAGCAGTTCTTC. The chain combines TRBV11-2 with TRBJ2-1; D might be TRBD1 (6 bases). The CDR3 contains 14 residues. V lost 6 bases, J lost 6 bases, and 15 bases lay in between. Germline values: CDR1 SGHAT, CDR2 FQNNGV.

This clonotype was seen a few times. The chain links TRBV2 to TRBJ2-7; perhaps TRBD1 as D (5 bases). V gave up 8 bases and J gave up 6 bases, with 11 bases separating them. Germline CDR1 and CDR2: SNHLY and FYNNEI. The CDR3 extends over 11 amino acids. For the CDR3, the DNA is TGTGCCAGCTTTCAGGGCTCCGAGCAGTACTTC. Its protein product is CASFQGSEQYF.

The chain links TRBV18 to TRBJ1-1, with a weak D call TRBD1 (5 bases). The CDR3 sequence is 17 residues long. Germline assignment: CDR1 KGHSH and CDR2 LQKENI. V dropped 2 bases and J dropped 4 bases, with 20 bases sitting between them. The CDR3 DNA follows: TGTGCCAGCTCACCAAATATGGTTTCGGGGGTTGCCACTGAAGCTTTCTTT. Translation: CASSPNMVSGVATEAFF.

The J gene is TRBJ2-1, the V gene TRBV6-2 or TRBV6-3; a possible D gene is TRBD2 (6 bases). The CDR3 loop spans 13 amino acids. Germline CDR1 and CDR2: MNHEY and SVGEGT. Trimming took 6 bases from V and 10 from J, leaving 16 bases between them. DNA for the CDR3: TGTGCCAGCAGCCCGAGACTAGTCTCAGAGCAGTTCTTC. Translating it yields CASSPRLVSEQFF.

This chain links TRBV12-3 or TRBV12-4 with TRBJ2-7; 10 bases match TRBD1. There are 14 residues in the CDR3. The trim removed 3 bases at V and 5 bases at J, leaving 4 bases unmatched. This CDR3 reads CASSFLDRGDEQYF. The CDR3 DNA reads TGTGCCAGCAGTTTCTTGGACAGGGGGGACGAGCAGTACTTC.

This clonotype was found a few times. The genes are TRBV20-1 and TRBJ1-1; D uncertain. The germline V gene has CDR1 DFQATT and CDR2 SNEGSKA (reference sequence). There are 15 residues in the CDR3. Trimming cost V 1 base and J 0 bases, with 12 bases left between them. CDR3 coding DNA: TGCAGTGCTAGAGGCGGGTCAGACATGAACACTGAAGCTTTCTTT. It yields the protein CSARGGSDMNTEAFF.

This clonotype has only a few counts. CDR3 amino acids: CASSYIRLAGKQFF. The CDR3 bases are TGTGCCAGCAGCTACATAAGGTTAGCGGGGAAGCAGTTCTTC. V gene TRBV7-2 combines with J gene TRBJ2-1; the match to TRBD2 covers 8 bases. CDR3 length equals 14 residues. Unmatched junction bases numbered 10, after V lost 4 bases and J lost 11 bases. Germline CDR1 SGHTA, CDR2 FQGNSA.

V gene TRBV5-1 combines with J gene TRBJ2-3; unclear D gene. V shed 0 bases and J shed 0 bases, with 5 bases lying between them. The CDR3 sequence is 14 residues long. Germline lookup yields CDR1 SGHRS and CDR2 YFSETQ. This chain's CDR3 is CASSLAQSTDTQYF. The CDR3 DNA reads TGCGCCAGCAGCTTGGCCCAAAGCACAGATACGCAGTATTTT.

This clonotype came up many times. The CDR3 is CASSPMGGTVTGELFF. The CDR3 bases are TGTGCCAGCAGCCCGATGGGGGGGACCGTCACCGGGGAGCTGTTTTTT. The gene calls are TRBV5-6 and TRBJ2-2; 7 positions match TRBD2. V dropped 4 bases and J dropped 4; count of bases not matched to a gene: 10. CDR3 length: 16 amino acids. CDR1 is SGHDT, CDR2 YYEEEE, per germline. The complete variable domain, with remaining parts taken from reference TRBV5-6 and TRBJ2-2, reads DAGVTQSPTHLIKTRGQQVTLRCSPKSGHDTVSWYQQALGQGPQFIFQYYEEEERQRGNFPDRFSGHQFPNYSSELNVNALLLGDSALYLCASSPMGGTVTGELFFGEGSRLTVL.

This clonotype came up many times. J is TRBJ2-1 and V is TRBV11-1, with TRBD1 matching 8 bases. There are 15 residues in the CDR3. Germline assignment: CDR1 SGHAT and CDR2 FQDESV (reference sequence). The ends lost 5 bases at V and 3 bases at J; junction bases unmatched: 6. CDR3 region: CASSRTGNFYNEQFF. The CDR3 DNA reads as TGTGCCAGCAGCCGGACAGGGAACTTCTACAATGAGCAGTTCTTC.

J is TRBJ2-1 and V is TRBV12-3 or TRBV12-4; D gene unclear. This CDR3 has 13 residues. V was pared by 0 bases and J by 9 bases, with 9 bases between. CDR3 region: CASSLAGLGEQFF. The CDR3 nucleotides read TGTGCCAGCAGTTTAGCGGGTTTGGGTGAGCAGTTCTTC.

The chain joins TRBV4-2 to TRBJ1-4; possibly TRBD1 for D (6 bases). Between the trimmed V and J ends, which lost 1 base and 4 bases, there was a span of 13 bases. CDR1 is LGHNA, CDR2 YNFKEQ, per germline. The CDR3 totals 16 residues. The CDR3 here is CASSQADQGNNEKLFF. CDR3 nucleotides: TGTGCCAGCAGCCAAGCCGATCAGGGGAATAATGAAAAACTGTTTTTT.

This clonotype was found a few times. The chain employs TRBV15 and TRBJ1-2, with D unclear. This CDR3 is 14 amino acids long. The V gene's germline CDR1 is LNHNV and CDR2 YYDKDF (reference sequence). Trimming removed 1 base at V and 1 base at J, with 7 bases between. DNA for the CDR3: TGTGCCACCAGCAGAGGACATGATAACTATGGCTACACCTTC. This codes for CATSRGHDNYGYTF. Drawing the rest from reference TRBV15 and TRBJ1-2, the complete variable domain is DAMVIQNPRYQVTQFGKPVTLSCSQTLNHNVMYWYQQKSSQAPKLLFHYYDKDFNNEADTPDNFQSRRPNTSFCFLDIRSPGLGDTAMYLCATSRGHDNYGYTFGSGTRLTVV.

V is TRBV5-1 and J is TRBJ1-1; possibly TRBD1 for D (5 bases). V was cut by 4 bases and J by 5 bases, with 12 bases left in between. The length of the CDR3 is 13 residues. Germline CDR1 SGHRS, CDR2 YFSETQ. Here the CDR3 reads CASSEFDSTEAFF. The CDR3 DNA sequence: TGCGCCAGCAGCGAGTTCGACAGTACTGAAGCTTTCTTT.

This clonotype was seen ten or more times. The J gene is TRBJ2-5, the V gene TRBV7-2; 8 bases line up with TRBD2. The germline gives CDR1 SGHTA, CDR2 FQGNSA. This CDR3 spans 15 amino acids. The V and J ends lost 4 bases and 2 bases, in that order; junction bases with no gene match: 6. The CDR3 DNA reads TGTGCCAGCAGCTCGGGCTTAGCGGGGCAAGAGACCCAGTACTTC. Translation: CASSSGLAGQETQYF.

This chain connects TRBV14 to TRBJ2-2, with TRBD2 as a possible D gene (5 bases). CDR1 SGHDN and CDR2 FVKESK come from the germline V gene. V was shortened by 4 bases and J by 5 bases, with 20 bases between the two germline ends. The CDR3 sequence is 17 residues long. The CDR3 bases are TGTGCCAGCAGCCGTAGACGGGCGGGCCAGTGGACCGGGGAGCTGTTTTTT. It codes for CASSRRRAGQWTGELFF.

The table lists this clonotype with a few counts. A read error may produce the germline difference seen at one junction end. The chain joins TRBV7-2 to TRBJ2-5; perhaps TRBD2 as D (5 bases). Germline lookup yields CDR1 SGHTA and CDR2 FQGNSA. The CDR3 sequence is 12 residues long. The CDR3 bases are TGTGCCAGCAGCTTAGCGGGGTGGAGGTTAGACTTC. It specifies CASSLAGWRLDF. The full variable domain, with the rest looked up from reference TRBV7-2 and TRBJ2-5, is GAGVSQSPSNKVTEKGKDVELRCDPISGHTALYWYRQSLGQGLEFLIYFQGNSAPDKSGLPSDRFSAERTGGSVSTLTIQRTQQEDSAVYLCASSLAGWRLDFGPGTRLLVL.

Only a few counts were recorded for this clonotype. V and J are TRBV6-2 or TRBV6-3 and TRBJ2-7, with TRBD1 as a possible D gene (6 bases). The CDR3 is made up of 13 amino acids. CDR1 MNHEY and CDR2 SVGEGT come from the germline V gene. The V and J ends lost 7 bases and 2 bases respectively, with 12 bases between them. The CDR3 DNA follows: TGTGCCAGCAACAGGGCCGCACCCTACGAGCAGTACTTC. Translated, it gives CASNRAAPYEQYF.

This sequence joins TRBV7-9 and TRBJ2-7; possible D gene TRBD2, 6 bases. This CDR3 contains 15 residues. The V and J ends lost 5 bases and 9 bases respectively, with 23 bases between them. From germline, CDR1 is SEHNR and CDR2 FQNEAQ (reference sequence). This CDR3 is CASSGRLESLRGQYF. CDR3 DNA sequence: TGTGCCAGCAGCGGAAGACTAGAGTCACTACGTGGGCAGTACTTC.

Many counts were recorded for this clonotype. V is TRBV7-2 and J is TRBJ2-7, with TRBD1 matching 11 bases. The germline V gene encodes CDR1 SGHTA and CDR2 FQGNSA. This CDR3 has 15 amino acids. The trim removed 5 bases at V and 6 bases at J, leaving 9 bases unmatched. The CDR3 spells CASSAAPGTGGEQYF. CDR3 in DNA: TGTGCCAGCAGCGCAGCCCCCGGGACAGGGGGCGAGCAGTACTTC.

The V and J genes are TRBV7-9 and TRBJ1-5; D possibly corresponds to TRBD1 (5 bases). The V gene lost 2 bases and the J gene lost 6 bases, with 14 bases spanning the gap. The CDR3 is made up of 15 amino acids. The germline V gene has CDR1 SEHNR and CDR2 FQNEAQ (reference sequence). The CDR3 DNA sequence: TGTGCCAGCAGCTTATCTGACTGGGGCGGTCAGCCCCAGCATTTT. Translating gives CASSLSDWGGQPQHF.

This chain uses TRBV4-3 with TRBJ2-2; D is ambiguous. CDR1 LGHNA and CDR2 YSLEER come from the germline V gene. Trimming left V 3 bases short and J 4 bases short, with 3 bases between. The CDR3 runs to 12 residues. The CDR3 spells CASSHGTGELFF. The CDR3 DNA is TGCGCCAGCAGCCATGGCACCGGGGAGCTGTTTTTT.